The clone carrying this T cell receptor (beta chain) was detected only a few times. The source material, about 20-30 mg of unsorted bulk tissue, was used to co-extract RNA and DNA. The sample belongs to a study of tumor-infiltrating lymphocytes in primary liver carcinoma. Across the study: Roughly 3.5 to 8 million productive TCRbeta reads came from each sample, comparable across tissue types.

Researchers generated TCR beta cDNA from roughly 500 ng of total RNA, relying on a constant-region primer. Employing slightly modified ARM-PCR, three nested multiplex PCR rounds were run, and these gave rise to the TCR beta libraries. TRBV1-TRBV30 forward primers and a C-beta reverse primer were used in the first two PCR rounds, which each ran for around 10 cycles. TCRdb passed the multiplex PCR reads through MiXCR, listing each CDR3 protein once. The sample lists about 100,000 distinct CDR3 sequences, approximately 70% occurring once. The CDR3 loop spans 15 amino acids. Trimming removed 2 bases at V and 8 bases at J, with 17 bases between. Germline V CDR1 and CDR2: SGHNT, YENEEA.

The clonotype was recovered from a woman aged 60-70 years with primary liver carcinoma and hepatitis B virus infection. The chain recombines TRBV11-3 with TRBJ2-3; D perhaps matches TRBD2 (5 bases). The specimen was liver tumor tissue from sampling region 2. The subset denotes: tumor region T2, inferior pole. The CDR3 reads CASSLLPLVGGTQYF. Here the CDR3 DNA reads TGTGCCAGCAGCTTACTTCCACTAGTGGGTGGTACGCAGTATTTT.